Many counts were recorded for the clone carrying this T cell receptor beta chain. The antigen remains undetermined. The source of the sample is a study of CD8 T cells in ankylosing spondylitis. Notes on the study in general: Seemingly distinctive of ankylosing spondylitis blood was a TCR beta motif formed by eight highly homologous variants. Matched synovial fluid from ankylosing spondylitis patients was reported to be enriched for disease-linked clones. Some of these motif variants have turned up before, in reports on reactive arthritis synovial fluid and blood.

Preparation of TCR beta libraries was done by quantitative 5'-RACE with molecular barcodes. TCRdb used MiXCR to reprocess the 5' RACE reads, holding one entry per CDR3 protein. The profile shows a few hundred thousand distinct CDR3 sequences, about 7% of them singletons. With 4 bases removed from V and 9 bases from J, the gap between germline ends came to 12 bases. This CDR3 spans 12 amino acids. Looked up from germline, CDR1 is LGHDT and CDR2 is YNNKEL (reference sequence). The TCR comes from a male donor with ankylosing spondylitis. The rearrangement uses TRBV3-1 and TRBJ2-5; D unresolved. The sample taken for sequencing was blood, either unsorted or a sorted T cell fraction (not recorded which). CDR3 loop: CASSPPQRAQYF. CDR3 bases: TGTGCCAGCAGCCCTCCGCAAAGGGCCCAGTACTTC.